This passage covers 4 T cell receptor beta chains from one sample sequenced in a study of T-cell reconstitution after alpha-beta-depleted transplantation in children. Findings and limits, study-wide: Newly generated T cells supplied most T-cell counts and diversity one year post-transplant.

Construction of the TCRbeta library involved unique molecular identifiers. TCRdb used MiXCR to reprocess the PCR reads, holding one entry per CDR3 protein. In the table there are about 300,000 distinct CDR3 sequences, just over 7.5% of which are singletons. These receptors are not linked to any known antigen. The sequencing used peripheral blood, collected 360 days after TCRalphabeta/CD19-depleted stem cell transplant. The origin of the receptors is a female patient aged 2-9 years who had a stem cell transplant for Fanconi anemia, so the T cells may come from the graft donor.

This clonotype was recorded a few times. CDR3 nucleotide sequence: TGTGCCAGCAGCTCCGTTTTAGCGGGTGGGTACGAGCAGTACTTC. This encodes CASSSVLAGGYEQYF. The chain carries TRBV27 and TRBJ2-7, with 7 bases fitting TRBD2. The CDR3 is made up of 15 amino acids. Trimming took 6 bases from V and 4 from J; bases not matched to a gene: 12. Per the germline V gene, CDR1 is MNHEY and CDR2 is SMNVEV (reference sequence).

This clonotype was observed at least ten times. The rearrangement links TRBV5-1 to TRBJ2-3, with 12 bases identical to TRBD2. The J segment lost 1 base and the V segment lost 1 base, leaving 7 bases of the junction unmatched. The CDR3 covers 18 residues. The germline gives CDR1 SGHRS, CDR2 YFSETQ. CDR3 protein: CASSLMLAGGQGTDTQYF. CDR3 coding DNA: TGCGCCAGCAGCTTGATGCTAGCGGGGGGGCAGGGCACAGATACGCAGTATTTT.

This clonotype was recorded at least ten times. The chain employs TRBV6-5 and TRBJ2-2; no clear D. Germline values: CDR1 MNHEY, CDR2 SVGAGI. The V and J ends lost 2 bases and 4 bases respectively, with 5 bases between them. The CDR3 contains 13 residues. CDR3 DNA sequence: TGTGCCAGCAGTTACCCAGGCACCGGGGAGCTGTTTTTT. It yields the protein CASSYPGTGELFF.

This clonotype was recorded at least ten times. The chain has TRBV12-3 or TRBV12-4 and TRBJ1-2; D gene unclear. The CDR3 loop spans 12 amino acids. V lost 1 base, J lost 7 bases, and 7 bases lay in between. Here the CDR3 DNA reads TGTGCCAGCAGTTTAGGAACGGGTGGCTACACCTTC. Amino acids: CASSLGTGGYTF.